This entry lists 26 T cell receptor beta chains sequenced from one sample in a study of CD8+ T cells in alopecia areata. Extraction of RNA preceded its reverse transcription into cDNA, which served as the sequencing template. Clones were read by immunoSEQ multiplex PCR, and TCRdb kept only the in-frame ones, dropping some. Of roughly 100,000 clones detected, approximately 52% appear once; the ten largest clones hold 8.8%. The sequencing input was CD4+ T cells sorted from blood. The receptors stem from a human donor in good health.

In its sample, this clone was seen once. The chain links TRBV14 to TRBJ1-1, with 7 nucleotides matching TRBD1. The CDR3 extends over 15 amino acids. J lost 1 base, V lost 3 bases, and 5 bases had no gene match. CDR1 and CDR2 from the germline V gene are SGHDN and FVKESK. The CDR3 region is CASSHSGTENTEAFF. CDR3 DNA: TGTGCCAGCAGCCATTCCGGGACAGAGAACACTGAAGCTTTCTTT.

This clone occurred once. The chain is built from TRBV29-1 and TRBJ2-1; TRBD2 might be the D (6 bases). This CDR3 is built from 12 residues. V shed 0 bases and J shed 15 bases, with 15 bases lying between them. Germline V gene sequence: CDR1 SQVTM, CDR2 ANQGSEA. The chain's CDR3 is CSVEDLRGGWFF. As DNA, the CDR3 is TGCAGCGTTGAAGATCTGAGGGGAGGCTGGTTCTTC.

The chain carries TRBV2 and TRBJ2-5, with 7 bases matching TRBD1. Trimming cost V 6 bases and J 5 bases; bases outside gene matches: 6. Germline CDR1 reads SNHLY; CDR2 reads FYNNEI. The CDR3 runs 13 residues. The CDR3 DNA follows: TGTGCCAGCAGGCACAGGGGCGGGGAGACCCAGTACTTC. Translating it yields CASRHRGGETQYF.

V gene TRBV5-1 combines with J gene TRBJ2-5; D is ambiguous. The J call could be wrong; TRBJ2-7 is a better fit for the DNA end. Germline lookup yields CDR1 SGHRS and CDR2 YFSETQ. The CDR3 is 16 residues long. In DNA, the CDR3 is TGCGCCAGCAGCTTGTTGGGCCCGGTATACTCCTACGAGCAGTACTTC. It encodes CASSLLGPVYSYEQYF.

This clone has a handful of counts. J is TRBJ2-3 and V is TRBV5-1; D perhaps matches TRBD1 (5 bases). Germline V lookup: CDR1 SGHRS, CDR2 YFSETQ. The CDR3 has 15 residues. V was trimmed by 4 bases and J by 4 bases, leaving 16 bases between them. In nucleotides, the CDR3 is TGCGCCAGCAGCAGGGGTTCGTCAGCCCCAGATACGCAGTATTTT. It yields the protein CASSRGSSAPDTQYF.

This clone has more than one count but fewer than ten. This chain uses TRBV5-1 with TRBJ2-7; D unclear. The CDR3 totals 15 residues. Per the germline V gene, CDR1 is SGHRS and CDR2 is YFSETQ. Trimming shortened V by 0 bases and J by 2 bases, and 12 bases separated the two germline ends. Here the CDR3 DNA reads TGCGCCAGCAGCTTGGACCCCGCCACCCCCTACGAGCAGTACTTC. It codes for CASSLDPATPYEQYF.

A word on this clone: At the DNA level, this CDR3 is encoded by other sequences in the same sample as well. The V call is TRBV28, the J call TRBJ1-4, with 9 positions matching TRBD1. Germline V gene lookup returns CDR1 MDHEN and CDR2 SYDVKM. The V gene end was trimmed by 6 bases and the J gene end by 8 bases; junction bases not matched to a gene: 7. CDR3 length: 14 amino acids. The chain's CDR3 is CASSRGQGREKLFF. In DNA form, the CDR3 reads TGTGCCAGCAGCCGAGGACAGGGGCGAGAAAAACTGTTTTTT.

This clone was seen more than once but under ten times. This chain links TRBV29-1 with TRBJ1-2; TRBD1 matches 8 bases. Germline values: CDR1 SQVTM, CDR2 ANQGSEA. J lost 6 bases, V lost 4 bases, and 7 bases had no gene match. The CDR3 is 13 residues long. The CDR3 here is CSVAETGGNGYTF. CDR3 DNA: TGCAGCGTTGCCGAAACAGGGGGGAATGGCTACACCTTC.

This chain uses TRBV6-1 with TRBJ1-1, with D possibly being TRBD1 (6 bases). Germline values: CDR1 MNHNS, CDR2 SASEGT. Trimming took 8 bases from V and 1 from J, leaving 11 bases between them. The CDR3 is 13 amino acids. The CDR3 here is CASWGAENTEAFF. CDR3 in DNA: TGTGCCAGCTGGGGGGCGGAGAACACTGAAGCTTTCTTT.

V usage is TRBV29-1 and J usage is TRBJ2-5; D might be TRBD2 (6 bases). In germline, CDR1 is SQVTM, CDR2 ANQGSEA. The CDR3 covers 13 residues. Trimming took off 3 bases at V and 5 bases at J, with 13 bases between the two ends. The CDR3 DNA is TGCAGCGTTGACGCCCAGGGACTGGAGACCCAGTACTTC. The encoded protein is CSVDAQGLETQYF. The full variable domain, rest sourced from reference TRBV29-1 and TRBJ2-5, is SAVISQKPSRDICQRGTSLTIQCQVDSQVTMMFWYRQQPGQSLTLIATANQGSEATYESGFVIDKFPISRPNLTFSTLTVSNMSPEDSSIYLCSVDAQGLETQYFGPGTRLLVL.

The CDR3 coding sequence is TGTGCCAGCAGTGAAGAGGGGGATACGCCCCAGCATTTT. Translated, it gives CASSEEGDTPQHF. The rearrangement uses TRBV6-1 and TRBJ1-5; possibly TRBD1 for D (6 bases). Germline values: CDR1 MNHNS, CDR2 SASEGT. V was shortened by 1 base and J by 9 bases, with 10 bases between the two germline ends. The CDR3 loop spans 13 amino acids.

The rearrangement uses TRBV27 and TRBJ2-3; D is unresolved. The V and J ends lost 4 bases and 5 bases respectively, with 7 bases between them. Germline V gene data show CDR1 as MNHEY and CDR2 as SMNVEV (reference sequence). The CDR3 has 12 amino acids. Here the CDR3 DNA reads TGTGCCAGCAGTTGGGCAGGAGATACGCAGTATTTT. Its translation: CASSWAGDTQYF.

This clone was counted only a few times. The CDR3 nucleotides are TGTGCCAGCCGATCCGGGACAGGGCCAGGTGGCTACACCTTC. It yields the protein CASRSGTGPGGYTF. The rearrangement joins TRBV28 to TRBJ1-2, with TRBD1 matching over 9 bases. V gave up 8 bases and J gave up 7 bases; unmatched junction bases: 11. The V gene's germline CDR1 is MDHEN and CDR2 SYDVKM. The CDR3 has 14 amino acids.

This chain links TRBV30 with TRBJ1-3; TRBD1 matches at 7 bases. This CDR3 has 13 amino acids. The germline CDR1 and CDR2 sequences are GTSNPN and SVGIG (reference sequence). The J segment lost 2 bases and the V segment lost 5 bases, leaving 3 bases of the junction unmatched. The CDR3 spells CAWYTGAGNTIYF. The CDR3 DNA reads as TGTGCCTGGTATACAGGGGCTGGAAACACCATATATTTT.

The rearrangement joins TRBV29-1 to TRBJ1-2; 7 nucleotides agree with TRBD1. The germline V gene has CDR1 SQVTM and CDR2 ANQGSEA. The V segment lost 5 bases and the J segment 3 bases; nucleotides outside the gene matches: 3. The CDR3 sequence is 12 residues long. CDR3 amino acids: CSVNDRDYGYTF. The CDR3 DNA sequence: TGCAGCGTTAATGACAGGGACTATGGCTACACCTTC.

This clone appeared a single time. The chain employs TRBV4-3 and TRBJ2-5; D not resolved. The CDR3 is made up of 16 amino acids. Germline assignment: CDR1 LGHNA and CDR2 YSLEER. V gave up 0 bases and J gave up 2 bases, with 13 bases separating them. CDR3 nucleotide sequence: TGCGCCAGCAGCCAAGATCTGGGCAGGCCTCAAGAGACCCAGTACTTC. This sequence encodes CASSQDLGRPQETQYF.

This clone has just a few counts. The rearrangement links TRBV7-2 to TRBJ1-2, with 7 nucleotides matching TRBD1. V was clipped by 3 bases and J by 8 bases; unmatched bases: 9. The CDR3 consists of 14 residues. Germline CDR1 is SGHTA and CDR2 is FQGNSA. Written as DNA, the CDR3 is TGTGCCAGCAGCTTTTCTACAGGGGAGGGAGGCTACACCTTC. Amino acids: CASSFSTGEGGYTF.

There are a few counts of this clone. V and J are TRBV12-5 and TRBJ1-1; D gene unclear. CDR1 LGHNT and CDR2 FRNRAP come from the germline V gene. This CDR3 is built from 14 residues. The V end lost 3 bases, the J end lost 2 bases, and 10 bases lay between the germline ends. CDR3 nucleotide sequence: TGTGCTAGTGGTTTTAGGTGGGAAAACACTGAAGCTTTCTTT. Its translation is CASGFRWENTEAFF.

The V and J genes are TRBV2 and TRBJ2-1; tentatively, D is TRBD2 (6 bases). The germline CDR1 and CDR2 sequences are SNHLY and FYNNEI. Trimming shortened V by 4 bases and J by 10 bases, and 11 bases separated the two germline ends. CDR3 size: 12 residues. The CDR3 coding sequence is TGTGCCAGCAGTGGGGGAGGAGTCGAGCAGTTCTTC. The encoded protein is CASSGGGVEQFF.

J is TRBJ1-5 and V is TRBV30, with a possible D match to TRBD1 (5 bases). Germline CDR1 is GTSNPN and CDR2 is SVGIG (reference sequence). The CDR3 sequence is 14 residues long. Trimming left V 2 bases short and J 6 bases short, with 14 bases between. CDR3 coding DNA: TGTGCCTGGAGTCAGGACCTTAGGGGTCAGCCCCAGCATTTT. This gives the protein CAWSQDLRGQPQHF.

This clone is a singleton in its sample. The rearrangement links TRBV5-6 to TRBJ2-1; D gene uncertain. CDR3 length equals 16 residues. Germline CDR1 SGHDT, CDR2 YYEEEE. Trimming took off 1 base at V and 4 bases at J, with 15 bases between the two ends. CDR3 sequence reads: CASSLRLSQLYNEQFF. For the CDR3, the DNA is TGTGCCAGCAGCTTGCGACTGTCACAGCTATACAATGAGCAGTTCTTC.

The chain combines TRBV4-2 with TRBJ2-3; the match to TRBD2 covers 10 bases. Unmatched junction bases numbered 5, after V lost 0 bases and J lost 2 bases. Germline values: CDR1 LGHNA, CDR2 YNFKEQ. CDR3 length: 17 amino acids. The CDR3 DNA reads as TGTGCCAGCAGCCAAGATGGGCTAGCGGGGGCCACAGATACGCAGTATTTT. Its protein product is CASSQDGLAGATDTQYF.

The genes are TRBV9 and TRBJ2-2; D not resolved. Germline V gives CDR1 SGDLS, CDR2 YYNGEE. Between the trimmed V and J ends, which lost 0 bases and 0 bases, there was a span of 9 bases. The CDR3 is 16 residues long. The CDR3 coding sequence is TGTGCCAGCAGCGTAGTTCAGGACGCGAACACCGGGGAGCTGTTTTTT. This translates into CASSVVQDANTGELFF. The full variable domain, with the rest looked up from reference TRBV9 and TRBJ2-2, is DSGVTQTPKHLITATGQRVTLRCSPRSGDLSVYWYQQSLDQGLQFLIQYYNGEERAKGNILERFSAQQFPDLHSELNLSSLELGDSALYFCASSVVQDANTGELFFGEGSRLTVL.

For this clone: Distinct nucleotide sequences in the sample also encode this CDR3. The chain combines TRBV7-2 with TRBJ2-2, with 7 bases aligning to TRBD1. J gave up 5 bases and V 1 base, and 1 base lay outside the gene matches. Germline V lookup: CDR1 SGHTA, CDR2 FQGNSA. CDR3 length: 14 residues. The DNA of the CDR3 is TGTGCCAGCAGCTTAGGACAGGGTACCGGGGAGCTGTTTTTT. This sequence encodes CASSLGQGTGELFF. Full variable domain (outside the CDR3, taken from reference TRBV7-2 and TRBJ2-2): GAGVSQSPSNKVTEKGKDVELRCDPISGHTALYWYRQSLGQGLEFLIYFQGNSAPDKSGLPSDRFSAERTGGSVSTLTIQRTQQEDSAVYLCASSLGQGTGELFFGEGSRLTVL.

The chain uses TRBV5-6 and TRBJ2-1; 7 nucleotides match TRBD1. V shed 2 bases, J shed 0 bases, and the junction held 5 bases outside the gene matches. There are 16 residues in the CDR3. CDR1 is SGHDT, CDR2 YYEEEE, per germline. In DNA, the CDR3 is TGTGCCAGCAGCTTTGACAGGGTAAGCTCCTACAATGAGCAGTTCTTC. This translates into CASSFDRVSSYNEQFF.

The V call is TRBV7-6, the J call TRBJ2-3, with a possible D match to TRBD2 (6 bases). V lost 5 bases to trimming and J lost 1 base, with 13 bases between them. Germline-derived CDR1 and CDR2 are SGHVS and FNYEAQ. This CDR3 is 15 amino acids long. In nucleotides, the CDR3 is TGTGCCAGCAGCCTAAGGTGGGGGGGCACAGATACGCAGTATTTT. It is translated as CASSLRWGGTDTQYF.